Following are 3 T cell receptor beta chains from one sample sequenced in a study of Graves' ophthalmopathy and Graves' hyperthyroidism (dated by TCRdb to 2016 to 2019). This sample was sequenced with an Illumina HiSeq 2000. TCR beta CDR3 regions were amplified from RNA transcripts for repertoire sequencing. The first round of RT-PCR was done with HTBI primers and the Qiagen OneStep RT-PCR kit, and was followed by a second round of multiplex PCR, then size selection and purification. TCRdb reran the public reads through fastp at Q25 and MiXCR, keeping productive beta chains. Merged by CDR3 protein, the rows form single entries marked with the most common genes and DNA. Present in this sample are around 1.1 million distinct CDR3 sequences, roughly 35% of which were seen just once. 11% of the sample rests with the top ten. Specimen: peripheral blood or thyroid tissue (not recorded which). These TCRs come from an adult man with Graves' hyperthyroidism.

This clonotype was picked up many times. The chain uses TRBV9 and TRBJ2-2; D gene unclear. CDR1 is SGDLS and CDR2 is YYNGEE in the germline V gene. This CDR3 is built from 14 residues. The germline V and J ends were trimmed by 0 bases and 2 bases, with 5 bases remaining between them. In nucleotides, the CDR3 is TGTGCCAGCAGCGTAGGGGGTAACACCGGGGAGCTGTTTTTT. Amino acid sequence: CASSVGGNTGELFF.

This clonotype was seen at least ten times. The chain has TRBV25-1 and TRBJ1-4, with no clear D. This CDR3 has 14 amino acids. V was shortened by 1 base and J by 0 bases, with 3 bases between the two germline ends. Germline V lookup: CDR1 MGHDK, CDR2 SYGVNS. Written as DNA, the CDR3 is TGTGCCAGCAGTGAATCGGCAACTAATGAAAAACTGTTTTTT. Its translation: CASSESATNEKLFF.

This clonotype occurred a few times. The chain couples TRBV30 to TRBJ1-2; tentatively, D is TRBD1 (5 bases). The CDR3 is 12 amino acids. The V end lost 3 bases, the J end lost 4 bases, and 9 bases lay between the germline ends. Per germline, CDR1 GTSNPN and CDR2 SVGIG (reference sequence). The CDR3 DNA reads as TGTGCCTGGAGCCGACAGAGCTATGGCTACACCTTC. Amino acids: CAWSRQSYGYTF.